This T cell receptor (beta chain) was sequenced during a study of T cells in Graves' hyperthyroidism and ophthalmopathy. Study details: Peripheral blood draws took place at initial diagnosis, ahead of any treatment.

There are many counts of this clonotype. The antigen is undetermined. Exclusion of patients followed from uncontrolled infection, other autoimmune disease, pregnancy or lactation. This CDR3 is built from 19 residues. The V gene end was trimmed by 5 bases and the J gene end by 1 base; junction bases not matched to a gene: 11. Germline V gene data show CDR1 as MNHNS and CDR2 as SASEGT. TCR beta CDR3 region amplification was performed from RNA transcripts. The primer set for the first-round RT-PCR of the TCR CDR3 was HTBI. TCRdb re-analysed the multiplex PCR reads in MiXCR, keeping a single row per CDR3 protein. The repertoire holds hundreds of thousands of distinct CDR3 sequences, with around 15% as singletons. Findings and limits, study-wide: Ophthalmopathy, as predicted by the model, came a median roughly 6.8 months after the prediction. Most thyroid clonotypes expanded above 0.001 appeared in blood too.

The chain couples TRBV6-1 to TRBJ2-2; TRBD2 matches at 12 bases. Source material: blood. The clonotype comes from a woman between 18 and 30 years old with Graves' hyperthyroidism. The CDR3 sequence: CASSSRVLAGGLNTGELFF. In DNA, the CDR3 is TGTGCCAGCAGTTCGCGGGTACTAGCGGGAGGCTTGAACACCGGGGAGCTGTTTTTT.